The 30 T cell receptor beta chains in this list originate from one sample, sequenced in a study of blood T cell repertoires in COVID-19. Data came from immunoSEQ multiplex PCR; TCRdb stores just in-frame clones and leaves some out. The table shows 7,000 to 8,500 clones, with just over 85% occurring only once. Sequenced: peripheral blood. The source is a woman between 45 and 65 years old with active or convalescent COVID-19.

V is TRBV7-3 and J is TRBJ2-3; maybe TRBD1 (5 bases). The CDR3 extends over 12 amino acids. Germline V gives CDR1 SGHTA, CDR2 FQGTGA. Trimming cost V 1 base and J 6 bases, with 5 bases left between them. The CDR3 nucleotides read TGTGCCAGCAGCTTAAAGGGGGATACGCAGTATTTT. It codes for CASSLKGDTQYF.

The V gene is TRBV7-8, the J gene TRBJ2-1; TRBD1 is a possible D gene (7 bases). CDR3 length equals 15 residues. Trimming pared 1 base from V and 4 bases from J, leaving 11 bases between. Germline lookup yields CDR1 SGHVS and CDR2 FQNEAQ. CDR3 nucleotide sequence: TGTGCCAGCAGCTTAGAACAGGGGACTTACAATGAGCAGTTCTTC. It yields the protein CASSLEQGTYNEQFF. Full variable domain (remainder filled in from reference TRBV7-8 and TRBJ2-1): GAGVSQSPRYKVAKRGQDVALRCDPISGHVSLFWYQQALGQGPEFLTYFQNEAQLDKSGLPSDRFFAERPEGSVSTLKIQRTQQEDSAVYLCASSLEQGTYNEQFFGPGTRLTVL.

The chain combines TRBV5-1 with TRBJ2-5; possible D gene TRBD2, 5 bases. CDR3 length: 14 residues. V was trimmed by 2 bases and J by 3 bases, leaving 11 bases between them. CDR1 and CDR2 from the germline V gene are SGHRS and YFSETQ. The CDR3 reads CASSFGVVKETQYF. CDR3 in DNA: TGCGCCAGCAGCTTCGGGGTAGTAAAAGAGACCCAGTACTTC.

The genes are TRBV19 and TRBJ2-1, with 8 bases that match TRBD2. The junction had 3 bases not matched to a gene; V was cut back by 6 bases and J by 8 bases. Germline V gene data show CDR1 as LNHDA and CDR2 as SQIVND (reference sequence). The CDR3 length is 12 residues. CDR3 sequence reads: CASSGGAYEQFF. For the CDR3, the DNA is TGTGCCAGTAGCGGGGGGGCATATGAGCAGTTCTTC. The variable domain in full, completed from reference TRBV19 and TRBJ2-1, reads DGGITQSPKYLFRKEGQNVTLSCEQNLNHDAMYWYRQDPGQGLRLIYYSQIVNDFQKGDIAEGYSVSREKKESFPLTVTSAQKNPTAFYLCASSGGAYEQFFGPGTRLTVL.

The chain recombines TRBV7-2 with TRBJ1-6, with TRBD1 as a possible D gene (6 bases). Germline V CDR1 and CDR2: SGHTA, FQGNSA. The CDR3 is 15 amino acids. Trimming took off 5 bases at V and 8 bases at J, with 16 bases between the two ends. For the CDR3, the DNA is TGTGCCAGCAGCCCCCCGGGGGGCTCGGATTCACCCCTCCACTTT. It translates to CASSPPGGSDSPLHF. The complete variable domain, with remaining parts taken from reference TRBV7-2 and TRBJ1-6, reads GAGVSQSPSNKVTEKGKDVELRCDPISGHTALYWYRQSLGQGLEFLIYFQGNSAPDKSGLPSDRFSAERTGGSVSTLTIQRTQQEDSAVYLCASSPPGGSDSPLHFGNGTRLTVT.

J is TRBJ1-1 and V is TRBV18; 7 bases map to TRBD1. The CDR3 totals 11 residues. Germline CDR1 and CDR2: KGHSH and LQKENI. The V gene end was trimmed by 3 bases and the J gene end by 13 bases; junction bases not matched to a gene: 5. CDR3 nucleotide sequence: TGTGCCAGCTCACCCGACAGGGATGTTTTCTTT. It translates to CASSPDRDVFF.

The chain has TRBV5-6 and TRBJ1-1, with D maybe TRBD1 (6 bases). With 2 bases removed from V and 6 bases from J, the gap between germline ends came to 17 bases. This CDR3 spans 15 amino acids. CDR1 is SGHDT, CDR2 YYEEEE, per germline. The CDR3 nucleotides are TGTGCCAGCAGCTTTGCCGGGACAATTTTTTCTGAAGCTTTCTTT. The encoded protein is CASSFAGTIFSEAFF.

This chain links TRBV30 with TRBJ1-1; 8 nucleotides line up with TRBD1. The CDR3 length is 13 residues. J gave up 5 bases and V 5 bases, and 7 bases lay outside the gene matches. Looked up from germline, CDR1 is GTSNPN and CDR2 is SVGIG (reference sequence). The CDR3 reads CAWLPRGRTEAFF. The CDR3 DNA follows: TGTGCCTGGCTCCCCAGGGGGCGGACTGAAGCTTTCTTT.

The rearrangement joins TRBV10-1 to TRBJ2-1; 7 bases align to TRBD2. Germline CDR1 is WNHNN and CDR2 is SYGVQD (reference sequence). This CDR3 has 13 residues. The junction had 7 bases not matched to a gene; V was cut back by 5 bases and J by 9 bases. CDR3 sequence (DNA): TGCGCCAGCAGTTGGGGAGGGCTTGGTGAGCAGTTCTTC. It translates to CASSWGGLGEQFF.

For the CDR3, the DNA is TGTGCCTGGAGTGTAGAAGGACAGCAGTACTTC. It translates to CAWSVEGQQYF. The chain is built from TRBV30 and TRBJ2-5; D may be TRBD1 (6 bases). Germline V CDR1 and CDR2: GTSNPN, SVGIG (reference sequence). CDR3 size: 11 residues. Trimming cost V 0 bases and J 11 bases, with 10 bases left between them. The whole variable domain, remainder taken from reference TRBV30 and TRBJ2-5, is SQTIHQWPATLVQPVGSPLSLECTVEGTSNPNLYWYRQAAGRGLQLLFYSVGIGQISSEVPQNLSASRPQDRQFILSSKKLLLSDSGFYLCAWSVEGQQYFGPGTRLLVL.

V and J are TRBV3-1 (or the pseudogene TRBV3-2) and TRBJ1-2, with D hard to call. Looked up from germline, CDR1 is LGHDT and CDR2 is YNNKEL (reference sequence). The CDR3 length is 13 residues. V was trimmed by 4 bases and J by 8 bases, leaving 14 bases between them. This chain's CDR3 is CASSLSPWRGYTF. CDR3 in DNA: TGTGCCAGCAGCCTAAGCCCCTGGCGGGGCTACACCTTC.

The V call is TRBV6-5, the J call TRBJ1-1, with a weak D call TRBD1 (5 bases). V dropped 7 bases and J dropped 8 bases, with 11 bases sitting between them. The CDR3 covers 11 residues. Looked up from germline, CDR1 is MNHEY and CDR2 is SVGAGI. The CDR3 nucleotides are TGTGCCAGCATCGCGCAGGGCGAAGCTTTCTTT. This translates into CASIAQGEAFF.

The rearrangement uses TRBV5-4 and TRBJ2-1; 7 nucleotides match TRBD2. Germline trimming cut 3 bases from V and 6 bases from J; bases unmatched to any gene: 6. This CDR3 is 14 amino acids long. Germline CDR1 is SGHNT and CDR2 is YYREEE (reference sequence). Here the CDR3 reads CASSWGGTANEQFF. The CDR3 DNA reads as TGTGCCAGCAGCTGGGGGGGGACCGCCAATGAGCAGTTCTTC.

Here the CDR3 reads CATRGEENTEAFF. The CDR3 bases are TGTGCCACCAGGGGGGAGGAGAACACTGAAGCTTTCTTT. The chain combines TRBV24-1 with TRBJ1-1; TRBD1 is a possible D gene (5 bases). The CDR3 consists of 13 residues. Trimming left V 7 bases short and J 1 base short, with 9 bases between. Germline V gene sequence: CDR1 KGHDR, CDR2 SFDVKD.

This clone was seen just once. CDR3 bases: TGTGCCAGCAGTAAGGACAGGGTGGCCAATGGCTACACCTTC. This gives the protein CASSKDRVANGYTF. V usage is TRBV2 and J usage is TRBJ1-2, with 8 bases identical to TRBD1. The CDR3 consists of 14 residues. V lost 5 bases to trimming and J lost 6 bases; unmatched junction nucleotides: 8. Germline-derived CDR1 and CDR2 are SNHLY and FYNNEI.

This clone was counted between two and nine times. This rearrangement joins TRBV28 to TRBJ2-1; a possible D gene is TRBD2 (6 bases). Trimming took 2 bases from V and 5 from J, leaving 16 bases between them. CDR3 length equals 16 residues. From germline, CDR1 is MDHEN and CDR2 SYDVKM. The CDR3 region is CASSLPSASDNNEQFF. The CDR3 nucleotides are TGTGCCAGCAGTTTACCCTCAGCTAGCGATAACAATGAGCAGTTCTTC.

In its sample, this clone was seen a few times. The genes are TRBV7-9 and TRBJ1-2, with D possibly being TRBD1 (6 bases). CDR1 and CDR2 (germline): SEHNR, FQNEAQ (reference sequence). Trimming took off 5 bases at V and 1 base at J, with 11 bases between the two ends. This CDR3 comprises 14 residues. The CDR3 sequence is CASSATGINYGYTF. In DNA form, the CDR3 reads TGTGCCAGCAGCGCGACAGGAATTAACTATGGCTACACCTTC. The complete variable domain, with remaining parts taken from reference TRBV7-9 and TRBJ1-2, reads DTGVSQNPRHKITKRGQNVTFRCDPISEHNRLYWYRQTLGQGPEFLTYFQNEAQLEKSRLLSDRFSAERPKGSFSTLEIQRTEQGDSAMYLCASSATGINYGYTFGSGTRLTVV.

The chain combines TRBV6-5 with TRBJ1-4, with 7 bases lining up with TRBD1. Germline V gene lookup returns CDR1 MNHEY and CDR2 SVGAGI. V shed 6 bases, J shed 7 bases, and the junction held 8 bases outside the gene matches. This CDR3 spans 14 amino acids. CDR3 nucleotide sequence: TGTGCCAGCAGCCAGACAGGGATGGGTGAAAAACTGTTTTTT. Translation: CASSQTGMGEKLFF.

The chain recombines TRBV12-3 or TRBV12-4 with TRBJ2-7; D remains ambiguous. V lost 6 bases, J lost 0 bases, and 6 bases lay in between. This CDR3 has 12 amino acids. DNA for the CDR3: TGTGCCAGCAGGGCCGACTCCTACGAGCAGTACTTC. Protein sequence: CASRADSYEQYF.

For the CDR3, the DNA is TGTGCCAGCCGCCCCGGGACAGGGGGCACAGATACGCAGTATTTT. Translating gives CASRPGTGGTDTQYF. The chain carries TRBV5-8 and TRBJ2-3, with TRBD1 matching over 10 bases. The CDR3 totals 15 residues. Trimming took 7 bases from V and 1 from J; bases not matched to a gene: 6. Germline assignment: CDR1 SGHTS and CDR2 YDEGEE.

This sequence joins TRBV5-4 and TRBJ2-3; 10 positions agree with TRBD2. The junction had 6 bases not matched to a gene; V was cut back by 2 bases and J by 3 bases. The CDR3 runs 16 residues. Germline CDR1 SGHNT, CDR2 YYREEE (reference sequence). The CDR3 region is CASSLPPAGGTDTQYF. DNA for the CDR3: TGTGCCAGCAGCTTACCCCCAGCGGGGGGGACAGATACGCAGTATTTT.

This chain connects TRBV7-9 to TRBJ2-7; 14 nucleotides agree with TRBD2. Germline assignment: CDR1 SEHNR and CDR2 FQNEAQ (reference sequence). Unmatched junction bases numbered 14, after V lost 4 bases and J lost 3 bases. This CDR3 comprises 19 residues. The CDR3 reads CASSSRTGTSGSSIYEQYF. CDR3 nucleotide sequence: TGTGCCAGCAGCTCCCGAACCGGGACTAGCGGGAGTAGTATCTACGAGCAGTACTTC.

V is TRBV28 and J is TRBJ1-4; 7 bases line up with TRBD1. Trimming removed 6 bases from V and 0 bases from J; junction bases left unmatched: 7. CDR1 and CDR2 from the germline V gene are MDHEN and SYDVKM. This CDR3 has 16 amino acids. The CDR3 DNA sequence: TGTGCCAGCAGCTCAGGGGGAACTGCAACTAATGAAAAACTGTTTTTT. Translated, it gives CASSSGGTATNEKLFF.

V and J are TRBV30 and TRBJ1-1; 12 bases match TRBD1. CDR1 GTSNPN and CDR2 SVGIG come from the germline V gene (reference sequence). The CDR3 loop spans 17 amino acids. After removal of 2 bases from V and 1 base from J, the junction contained 8 bases not matched to a gene. The DNA for the CDR3 is TGTGCCTGGAGTCTCCGGGACAGGGGGCTCGGGAACACTGAAGCTTTCTTT. This encodes CAWSLRDRGLGNTEAFF.

This chain links TRBV28 with TRBJ2-1, with 7 nucleotides matching TRBD2. The germline V gene has CDR1 MDHEN and CDR2 SYDVKM. This CDR3 has 14 amino acids. V was pared by 6 bases and J by 4 bases, with 6 bases of the junction left unmatched. This CDR3 is CASRRASGYNEQFF. The DNA for the CDR3 is TGTGCCAGCAGACGGGCTAGCGGATACAATGAGCAGTTCTTC. Based on the CDR3 plus reference TRBV28 and TRBJ2-1, the full variable domain is DVKVTQSSRYLVKRTGEKVFLECVQDMDHENMFWYRQDPGLGLRLIYFSYDVKMKEKGDIPEGYSVSREKKERFSLILESASTNQTSMYLCASRRASGYNEQFFGPGTRLTVL.

The CDR3 reads CASSQDLLTNTGELFF. The DNA for the CDR3 is TGTGCCAGCAGCCAAGATCTACTGACGAACACCGGGGAGCTGTTTTTT. The chain has TRBV3-1 (or the pseudogene TRBV3-2) and TRBJ2-2; D is ambiguous. Germline values: CDR1 LGHDT, CDR2 YNNKEL (reference sequence). CDR3 length: 16 residues. V lost 0 bases to trimming and J lost 0 bases, with 8 bases between them.

V and J are TRBV28 and TRBJ2-3, with D unclear. The CDR3 spans 14 residues. V lost 7 bases and J lost 2, with 13 bases in between. CDR1 and CDR2 from the germline V gene are MDHEN and SYDVKM. This chain's CDR3 is CASMFEPNTDTQYF. The DNA for the CDR3 is TGTGCCAGCATGTTCGAACCTAACACAGATACGCAGTATTTT.

This chain links TRBV18 with TRBJ1-1; 7 bases align to TRBD1. CDR1 KGHSH and CDR2 LQKENI come from the germline V gene. There are 12 residues in the CDR3. The junction had 6 bases not matched to a gene; V was cut back by 3 bases and J by 11 bases. For the CDR3, the DNA is TGTGCCAGCTCACCTCAAACAGGGGCGGCTTTCTTT. Translating it yields CASSPQTGAAFF.

V gene TRBV30 combines with J gene TRBJ1-3, with a possible D match to TRBD1 (5 bases). Trimming took 0 bases from V and 0 from J, leaving 15 bases between them. The CDR3 is 17 amino acids. Germline CDR1 reads GTSNPN; CDR2 reads SVGIG (reference sequence). The CDR3 is CAWSVQGAEGSGNTIYF. The CDR3 DNA is TGTGCCTGGAGTGTACAAGGGGCGGAGGGCTCTGGAAACACCATATATTTT.

The chain carries TRBV5-4 and TRBJ2-7; TRBD2 is a possible D gene (6 bases). CDR1 is SGHNT and CDR2 is YYREEE in the germline V gene (reference sequence). The CDR3 loop spans 14 amino acids. V gave up 9 bases and J gave up 6 bases, with 22 bases separating them. The CDR3 region is CANLQPGTPSEQYF. CDR3 DNA: TGTGCCAACCTACAACCCGGGACTCCAAGCGAGCAGTACTTC. The full variable domain, in which reference TRBV5-4 and TRBJ2-7 provide the parts outside the CDR3, is ETGVTQSPTHLIKTRGQQVTLRCSSQSGHNTVSWYQQALGQGPQFIFQYYREEENGRGNFPPRFSGLQFPNYSSELNVNALELDDSALYLCANLQPGTPSEQYFGPGTRLTVT.